This TCR beta chain was captured by sequencing in a study of blood T cell repertoires in COVID-19 (dated by TCRdb to 2020 to 2021). About the full investigation: The collaborator samples originated in the United States, Italy and Spain and spanned the acute and convalescent phases of COVID-19. The prospective study material was composed of cDNA or gDNA derived from T cells, B-cell-depleted T cells, or PBMCs. Deeply sampled blood TCRbeta repertoires from subjects exposed to, actively infected with, or recovered from COVID-19 were included in the dataset. The repertoires were released in a freely available public database intended as a resource for research on the immune response to SARS-CoV-2. The samples were drawn from two sources: the first 160 participants of the ongoing ImmuneRACE study, and 950 to 1,500 subjects contributed by 6 global collaborators. The sample metadata nearly always contained a de-identified subject ID, COVID-19 status, age in years and sex. Where available, HLA class I and class II types were taken from metadata supplied by the sample provider and were not determined by assay-based typing. Overall study results and their limits: The amount of clinical and demographic metadata varied by source and participant and was provided uncurated.

TCRbeta CDR3 regions were amplified from genomic DNA by means of the immunoSEQ Assay, a bias-controlled multiplex PCR. Per the source publication's procedure: Nucleated cell counts per sample were estimated from amplification of reference gene primers within the assay. To quantify the absolute abundance of each unique TCRbeta CDR3 rearrangement, sequence reads were collapsed and filtered. For each sample, productive Simpson clonality was calculated by taking the square root of Simpson's diversity index across productive rearrangements. In TCRdb, the immuneACCESS table is reduced to in-frame sequences with V and J assigned. These tables do not hold every clone; where another copy was compared, an unresolved V gene accounts for under half, and the others remain unexplained. D and trimming come from the DNA, and the V and J calls and clone size come from that table. The sample yields around 200,000 clones; approximately 84% were counted once. The ten largest make up around 6.5% of the sample.

Each collaborating institution followed its own protocols to collect whole blood in K2EDTA tubes. For TCRbeta analysis, collaborator samples were shipped as frozen whole blood, as isolated PBMCs, or as DNA extracted from either sample type. As regards this clone: This receptor's antigen is unknown. One base away there is no much larger clone; base qualities are not given.

The CDR3 goes from the cysteine to the phenylalanine over 19 residues. Here the CDR3 DNA is all that survives: 57 bases in frame from base 1. The CDR1 and CDR2 encoded by the germline V gene (reference sequence) are MNHEY and SMNVEV. Ends trimmed: V by 4 bases, J by 3 bases; bases unmatched to a gene: 21. The sequenced sample consisted of peripheral blood. The clonotype was recovered from a man of 80 years or more with acute or convalescent COVID-19. Recombination connected TRBV27 to TRBJ2-7; 7 junctional bases match TRBD2. The CDR3 amino acid sequence is: CASSSLVHHRGSRDYEQYF. The bases read TGTGCCAGCAGTTCCCTGGTCCACCATCGCGGGAGTCGGGACTACGAGCAGTACTTC.